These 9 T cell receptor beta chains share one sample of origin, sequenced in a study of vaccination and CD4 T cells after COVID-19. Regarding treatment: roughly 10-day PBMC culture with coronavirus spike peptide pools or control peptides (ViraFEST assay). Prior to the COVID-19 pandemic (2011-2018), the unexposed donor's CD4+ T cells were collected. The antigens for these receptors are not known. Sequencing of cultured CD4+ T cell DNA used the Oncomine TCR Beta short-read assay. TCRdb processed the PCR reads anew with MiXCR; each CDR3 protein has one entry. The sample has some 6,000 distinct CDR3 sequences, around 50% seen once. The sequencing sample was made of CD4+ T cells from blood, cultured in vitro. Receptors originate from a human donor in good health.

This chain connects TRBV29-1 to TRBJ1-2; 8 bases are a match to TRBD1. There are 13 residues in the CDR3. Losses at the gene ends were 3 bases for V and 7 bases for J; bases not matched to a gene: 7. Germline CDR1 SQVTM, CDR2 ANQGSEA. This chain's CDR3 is CSVDTGGSTGYTF. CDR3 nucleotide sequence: TGCAGCGTTGACACAGGGGGTTCCACTGGCTACACCTTC.

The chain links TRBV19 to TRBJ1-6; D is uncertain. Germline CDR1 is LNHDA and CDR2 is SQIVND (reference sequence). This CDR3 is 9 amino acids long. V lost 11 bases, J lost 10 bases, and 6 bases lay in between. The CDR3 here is CADESPLHF. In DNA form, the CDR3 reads TGTGCCGACGAGTCACCCCTCCACTTT.

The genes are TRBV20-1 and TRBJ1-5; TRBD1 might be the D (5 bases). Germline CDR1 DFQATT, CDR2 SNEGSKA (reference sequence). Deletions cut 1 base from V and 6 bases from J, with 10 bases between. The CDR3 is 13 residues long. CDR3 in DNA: TGCAGTGCTAGAGTCAGGGATTTTCAGCCCCAGCATTTT. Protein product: CSARVRDFQPQHF.

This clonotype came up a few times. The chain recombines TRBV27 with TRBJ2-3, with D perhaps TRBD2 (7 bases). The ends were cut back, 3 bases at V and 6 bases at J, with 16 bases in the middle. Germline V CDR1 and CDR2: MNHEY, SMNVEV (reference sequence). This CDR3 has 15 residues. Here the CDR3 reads CASSFRGGVTDTQYF. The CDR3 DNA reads TGTGCCAGCAGTTTTAGGGGGGGCGTTACGGATACGCAGTATTTT.

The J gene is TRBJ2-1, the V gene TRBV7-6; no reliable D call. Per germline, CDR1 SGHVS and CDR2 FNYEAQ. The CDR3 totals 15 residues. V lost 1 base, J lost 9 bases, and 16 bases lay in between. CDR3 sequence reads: CASSLVVVGSSEQFF. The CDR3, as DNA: TGTGCCAGCAGCTTAGTAGTGGTAGGGTCAAGTGAGCAGTTCTTC.

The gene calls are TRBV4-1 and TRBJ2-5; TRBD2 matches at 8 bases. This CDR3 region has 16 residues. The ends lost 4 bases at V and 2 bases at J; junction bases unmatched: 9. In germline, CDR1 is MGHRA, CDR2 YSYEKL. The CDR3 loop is CASSPQGSGVQETQYF. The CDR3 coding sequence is TGCGCCAGCAGCCCCCAGGGTAGCGGGGTACAAGAGACCCAGTACTTC.

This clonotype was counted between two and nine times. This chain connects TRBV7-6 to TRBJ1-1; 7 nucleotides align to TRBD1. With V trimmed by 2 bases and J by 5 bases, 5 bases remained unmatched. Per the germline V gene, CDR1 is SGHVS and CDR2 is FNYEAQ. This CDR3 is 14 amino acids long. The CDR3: CASSLTVQGTEAFF. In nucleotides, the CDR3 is TGTGCCAGCAGCTTAACGGTACAGGGGACTGAAGCTTTCTTT.

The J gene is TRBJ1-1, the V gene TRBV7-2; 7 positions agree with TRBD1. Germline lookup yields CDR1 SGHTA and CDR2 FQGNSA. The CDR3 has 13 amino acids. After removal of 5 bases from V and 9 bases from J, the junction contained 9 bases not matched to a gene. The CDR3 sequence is CTSSRDREGKAFF. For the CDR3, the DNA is TGTACCAGCAGCCGTGACAGGGAGGGGAAAGCTTTCTTT. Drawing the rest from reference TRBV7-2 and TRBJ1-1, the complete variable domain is GAGVSQSPSNKVTEKGKDVELRCDPISGHTALYWYRQSLGQGLEFLIYFQGNSAPDKSGLPSDRFSAERTGGSVSTLTIQRTQQEDSAVYLCTSSRDREGKAFFGQGTRLTVV.

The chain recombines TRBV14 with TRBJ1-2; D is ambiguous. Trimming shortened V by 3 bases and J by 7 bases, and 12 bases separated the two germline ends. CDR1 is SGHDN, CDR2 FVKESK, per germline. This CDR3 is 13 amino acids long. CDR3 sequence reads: CASSQDLESGYTF. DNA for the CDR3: TGTGCCAGCAGCCAGGATTTAGAGTCTGGCTACACCTTC.